The 2 T cell receptor beta chains below come from one sample, sequenced in a study of PD-1 blockade in classical Hodgkin lymphoma. Some clones are missing from TCRdb's copy, which holds only in-frame ones; the method was immunoSEQ multiplex PCR. The sample comprises tens of thousands of clones, approximately 80% of which are singletons, and about a fifth rests with the top ten. Stated time point: cycle 4 day 1 (C4D1), after 5 to 7 weeks of nivolumab. Each patient relapsed following autologous stem cell transplantation, and prior brentuximab vedotin exposure differed. The material sequenced was peripheral blood mononuclear cells (PBMCs), taken before the fourth cycle of nivolumab. These receptors came from a human donor with classical Hodgkin lymphoma.

J is TRBJ2-2 and V is TRBV7-9; 12 bases are a match to TRBD1. The CDR3 runs 16 residues. V gave up 0 bases and J gave up 6 bases; unmatched junction bases: 2. CDR1 is SEHNR, CDR2 FQNEAQ, per germline (reference sequence). Here the CDR3 reads CASSLAGTGGSGELFF. CDR3 DNA: TGTGCCAGCAGCTTAGCCGGGACAGGGGGCTCCGGGGAGCTGTTTTTT.

This clone was picked up a small number of times. V usage is TRBV7-3 and J usage is TRBJ1-3, with D possibly being TRBD1 (6 bases). Germline-derived CDR1 and CDR2 are SGHTA and FQGTGA. This CDR3 has 13 amino acids. Trimming pared 5 bases from V and 4 bases from J, leaving 9 bases between. The CDR3 coding sequence is TGTGCCAGCAGCCCCCAGGGGGGAAACACCATATATTTT. Its translation is CASSPQGGNTIYF. Variable domain in full (rest from reference TRBV7-3 and TRBJ1-3): GAGVSQTPSNKVTEKGKYVELRCDPISGHTALYWYRQSLGQGPEFLIYFQGTGAADDSGLPNDRFFAVRPEGSVSTLKIQRTERGDSAVYLCASSPQGGNTIYFGEGSWLTVV.